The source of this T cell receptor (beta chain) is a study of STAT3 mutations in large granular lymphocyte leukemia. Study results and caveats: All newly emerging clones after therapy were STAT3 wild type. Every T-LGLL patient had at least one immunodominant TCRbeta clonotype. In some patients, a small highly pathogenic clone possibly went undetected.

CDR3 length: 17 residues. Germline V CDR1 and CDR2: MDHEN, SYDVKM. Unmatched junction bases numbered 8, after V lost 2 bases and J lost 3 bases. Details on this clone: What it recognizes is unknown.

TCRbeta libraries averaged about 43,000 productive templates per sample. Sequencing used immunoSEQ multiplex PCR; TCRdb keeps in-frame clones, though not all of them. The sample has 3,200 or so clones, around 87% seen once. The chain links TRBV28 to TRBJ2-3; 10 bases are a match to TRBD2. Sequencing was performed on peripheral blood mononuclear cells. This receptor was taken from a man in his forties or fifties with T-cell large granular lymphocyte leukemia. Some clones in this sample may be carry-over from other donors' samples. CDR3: CASSLIEASGGTDTQYF. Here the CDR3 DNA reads TGTGCCAGCAGTTTAATTGAGGCTAGCGGGGGAACAGATACGCAGTATTTT.